These 5 T cell receptor beta chains came from one sample sequenced in a study of blood T cell repertoires in COVID-19. Profiled with immunoSEQ multiplex PCR; TCRdb holds only in-frame clones, not every one. The profile covers roughly 140,000 clones, with approximately 91% appearing a single time and approximately 2.3% taken by the ten largest. Source material: peripheral blood. These receptors all stem from a woman aged 70-85 years with acute or convalescent COVID-19.

The chain couples TRBV18 to TRBJ1-1; D not resolved. The V end lost 3 bases, the J end lost 0 bases, and 8 bases lay between the germline ends. This CDR3 is 14 amino acids long. The germline gives CDR1 KGHSH, CDR2 LQKENI. The CDR3 DNA reads as TGTGCCAGCTCACCTCTCGCAGTGAACACTGAAGCTTTCTTT. Encoded protein: CASSPLAVNTEAFF.

V gene TRBV6-2 or TRBV6-3 combines with J gene TRBJ2-1, with D tentatively TRBD2 (5 bases). V was shortened by 5 bases and J by 6 bases, with 14 bases between the two germline ends. Germline assignment: CDR1 MNHEY and CDR2 SVGEGT. The CDR3 runs 14 residues. DNA for the CDR3: TGTGCCAGCAGTAAGTCCGGGAAGGTCAATGAGCAGTTCTTC. Translated: CASSKSGKVNEQFF.

This clone was found a few times. Other DNA sequences from this sample encode an identical CDR3 as well. The chain uses TRBV14 and TRBJ1-1; TRBD1 is a possible D gene (5 bases). CDR3 length equals 14 residues. Germline values: CDR1 SGHDN, CDR2 FVKESK. The V and J ends lost 1 base and 0 bases respectively, with 6 bases between them. CDR3 in DNA: TGTGCCAGCAGCCAAGCAGGGATGAACACTGAAGCTTTCTTT. Its translation: CASSQAGMNTEAFF. The full variable domain, in which reference TRBV14 and TRBJ1-1 provide the parts outside the CDR3, is EAGVTQFPSHSVIEKGQTVTLRCDPISGHDNLYWYRRVMGKEIKFLLHFVKESKQDESGMPNNRFLAERTGGTYSTLKVQPAELEDSGVYFCASSQAGMNTEAFFGQGTRLTVV.

V usage is TRBV20-1 and J usage is TRBJ2-5; weak D call: TRBD2 (5 bases). The CDR3 has 13 residues. Trimming took off 3 bases at V and 5 bases at J, with 13 bases between the two ends. In germline, CDR1 is DFQATT, CDR2 SNEGSKA (reference sequence). The CDR3 DNA reads TGCAGTGCTAGTCCCACTAGGACCGAGACCCAGTACTTC. It yields the protein CSASPTRTETQYF.

The chain employs TRBV7-9 and TRBJ1-1, with D maybe TRBD1 (5 bases). The V end lost 3 bases, the J end lost 0 bases, and 8 bases lay between the germline ends. The CDR3 consists of 14 residues. Germline CDR1 and CDR2: SEHNR and FQNEAQ (reference sequence). CDR3 loop: CASSLDTLNTEAFF. The CDR3 DNA sequence: TGTGCCAGCAGCTTGGACACACTGAACACTGAAGCTTTCTTT. Full variable domain (outside the CDR3, taken from reference TRBV7-9 and TRBJ1-1): DTGVSQNPRHKITKRGQNVTFRCDPISEHNRLYWYRQTLGQGPEFLTYFQNEAQLEKSRLLSDRFSAERPKGSFSTLEIQRTEQGDSAMYLCASSLDTLNTEAFFGQGTRLTVV.